Sample share makes the clone carrying this T cell receptor beta chain medium-sized. TCRdb itself ran the PCR reads through MiXCR, one entry per CDR3 protein. The table lists 53,000 or so distinct CDR3 sequences, 36% of them singletons. CDR3 length: 11 residues. Germline V gene data show CDR1 as SQVTM and CDR2 as ANQGSEA. Trimming cost V 1 base and J 10 bases, with 8 bases left between them. The authors sorted naive CD8 T cells as CD8+CD4-CCR7+CD45RA+. This specimen belongs to a study of molecular identifiers for immune sequencing clone quantification. The chain couples TRBV29-1 to TRBJ2-4; no clear D gene. The sequencing sample was made of naive CD8+ T cells from blood, with Jurkat cell RNA spiked in. The subset here: FACS-sorted CD8+CD4-CCR7+CD45RA+ naive T cells. The receptor's source is a human donor in good health. Some libraries in this study had Jurkat cell RNA spiked in. Here the CDR3 reads CSVEGLDIQYF. Written as DNA, the CDR3 is TGCAGCGTTGAAGGACTGGATATTCAGTACTTC. Combining the CDR3 with reference TRBV29-1 and TRBJ2-4 gives the whole variable domain SAVISQKPSRDICQRGTSLTIQCQVDSQVTMMFWYRQQPGQSLTLIATANQGSEATYESGFVIDKFPISRPNLTFSTLTVSNMSPEDSSIYLCSVEGLDIQYFGAGTRLSVL.